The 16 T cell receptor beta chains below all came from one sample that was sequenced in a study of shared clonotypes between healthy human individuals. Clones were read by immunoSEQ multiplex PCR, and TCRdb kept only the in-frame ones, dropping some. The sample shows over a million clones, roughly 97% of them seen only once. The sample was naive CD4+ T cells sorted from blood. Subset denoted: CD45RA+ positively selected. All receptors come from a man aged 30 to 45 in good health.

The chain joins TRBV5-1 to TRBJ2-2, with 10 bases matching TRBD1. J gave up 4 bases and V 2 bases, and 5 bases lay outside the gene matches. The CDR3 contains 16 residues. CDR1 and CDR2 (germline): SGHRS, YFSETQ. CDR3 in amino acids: CASSFAGQGSTGELFF. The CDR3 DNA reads TGCGCCAGCAGCTTTGCGGGACAGGGGTCCACCGGGGAGCTGTTTTTT.

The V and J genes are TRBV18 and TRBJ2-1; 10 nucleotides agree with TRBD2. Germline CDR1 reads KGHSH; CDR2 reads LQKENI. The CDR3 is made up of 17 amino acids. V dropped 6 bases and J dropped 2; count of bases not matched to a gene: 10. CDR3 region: CASSSLSLAGAYNEQFF. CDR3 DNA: TGTGCCAGCTCCTCCCTCTCGCTAGCGGGAGCCTACAATGAGCAGTTCTTC.

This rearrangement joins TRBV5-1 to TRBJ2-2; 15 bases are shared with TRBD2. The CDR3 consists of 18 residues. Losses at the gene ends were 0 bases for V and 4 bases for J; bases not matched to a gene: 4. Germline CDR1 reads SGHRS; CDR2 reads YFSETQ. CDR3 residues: CASSLVPGLAGGTGELFF. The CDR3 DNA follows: TGCGCCAGCAGCTTGGTACCGGGACTAGCGGGAGGCACCGGGGAGCTGTTTTTT.

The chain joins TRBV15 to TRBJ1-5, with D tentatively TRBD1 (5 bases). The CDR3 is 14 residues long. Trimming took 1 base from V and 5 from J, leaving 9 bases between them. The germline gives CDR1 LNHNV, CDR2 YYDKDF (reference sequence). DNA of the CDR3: TGTGCCACCAGCAGAGGAGGGGTTGATCAGCCCCAGCATTTT. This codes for CATSRGGVDQPQHF.

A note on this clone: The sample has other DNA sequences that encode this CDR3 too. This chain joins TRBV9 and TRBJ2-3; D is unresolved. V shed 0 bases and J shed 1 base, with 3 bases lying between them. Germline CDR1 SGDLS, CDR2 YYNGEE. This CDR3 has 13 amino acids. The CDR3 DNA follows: TGTGCCAGCAGCGTAGTCGGCACAGATACGCAGTATTTT. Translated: CASSVVGTDTQYF.

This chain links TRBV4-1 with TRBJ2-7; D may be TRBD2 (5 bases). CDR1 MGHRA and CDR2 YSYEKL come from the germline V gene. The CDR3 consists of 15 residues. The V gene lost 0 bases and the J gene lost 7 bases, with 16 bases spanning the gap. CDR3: CASSQDQLGSREQYF. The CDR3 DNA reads TGCGCCAGCAGCCAAGATCAACTAGGCTCGCGGGAGCAGTACTTC.

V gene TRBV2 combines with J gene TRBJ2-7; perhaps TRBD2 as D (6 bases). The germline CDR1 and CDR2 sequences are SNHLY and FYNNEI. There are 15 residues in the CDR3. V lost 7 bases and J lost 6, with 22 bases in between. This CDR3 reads CASTVSGGYATEQYF. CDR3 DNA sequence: TGTGCCAGCACAGTTAGCGGAGGGTACGCTACCGAGCAGTACTTC.

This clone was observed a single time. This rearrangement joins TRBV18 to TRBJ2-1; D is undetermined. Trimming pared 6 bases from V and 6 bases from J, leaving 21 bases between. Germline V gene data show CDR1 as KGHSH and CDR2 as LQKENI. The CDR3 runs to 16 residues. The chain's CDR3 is CASSPVQFTGFNEQFF. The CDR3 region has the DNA TGTGCCAGCTCTCCGGTACAGTTTACCGGGTTCAATGAGCAGTTCTTC. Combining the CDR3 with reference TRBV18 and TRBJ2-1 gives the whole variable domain NAGVMQNPRHLVRRRGQEARLRCSPMKGHSHVYWYRQLPEEGLKFMVYLQKENIIDESGMPKERFSAEFPKEGPSILRIQQVVRGDSAAYFCASSPVQFTGFNEQFFGPGTRLTVL.

CDR3 sequence reads: CASSLAGQGVNEKLFF. The CDR3 nucleotides are TGCGCCAGCAGCTTGGCGGGACAGGGAGTGAATGAAAAACTGTTTTTT. This chain joins TRBV5-1 and TRBJ1-4, with 9 positions matching TRBD1. With V trimmed by 0 bases and J by 5 bases, 5 bases remained unmatched. CDR3 length: 16 amino acids. Germline lookup yields CDR1 SGHRS and CDR2 YFSETQ. The entire variable domain, with the rest obtained from reference TRBV5-1 and TRBJ1-4, is as follows: KAGVTQTPRYLIKTRGQQVTLSCSPISGHRSVSWYQQTPGQGLQFLFEYFSETQRNKGNFPGRFSGRQFSNSRSEMNVSTLELGDSALYLCASSLAGQGVNEKLFFGSGTQLSVL.

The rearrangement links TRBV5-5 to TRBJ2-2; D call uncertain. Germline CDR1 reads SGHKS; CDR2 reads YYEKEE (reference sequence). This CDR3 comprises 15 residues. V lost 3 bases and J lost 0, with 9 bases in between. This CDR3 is CASSSVVANTGELFF. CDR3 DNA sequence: TGTGCCAGCAGCTCCGTGGTCGCGAACACCGGGGAGCTGTTTTTT.

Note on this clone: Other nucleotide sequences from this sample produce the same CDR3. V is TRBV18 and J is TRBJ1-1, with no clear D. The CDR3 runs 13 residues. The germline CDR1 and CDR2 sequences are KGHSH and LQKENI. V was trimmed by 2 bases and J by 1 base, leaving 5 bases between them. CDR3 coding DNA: TGTGCCAGCTCACCATTGGGGAACACTGAAGCTTTCTTT. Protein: CASSPLGNTEAFF.

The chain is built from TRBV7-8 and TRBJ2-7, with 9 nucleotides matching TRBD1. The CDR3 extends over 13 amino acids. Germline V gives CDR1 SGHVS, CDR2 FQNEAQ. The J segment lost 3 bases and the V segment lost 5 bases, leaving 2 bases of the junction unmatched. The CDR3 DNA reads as TGTGCCAGCAGCCGGGACAGGGTCTACGAGCAGTACTTC. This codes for CASSRDRVYEQYF.

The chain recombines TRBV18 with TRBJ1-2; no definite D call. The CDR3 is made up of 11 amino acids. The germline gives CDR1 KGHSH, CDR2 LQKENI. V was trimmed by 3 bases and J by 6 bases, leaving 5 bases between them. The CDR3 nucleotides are TGTGCCAGCTCACCGTCAAATGGCTACACCTTC. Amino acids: CASSPSNGYTF. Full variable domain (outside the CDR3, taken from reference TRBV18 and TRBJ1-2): NAGVMQNPRHLVRRRGQEARLRCSPMKGHSHVYWYRQLPEEGLKFMVYLQKENIIDESGMPKERFSAEFPKEGPSILRIQQVVRGDSAAYFCASSPSNGYTFGSGTRLTVV.

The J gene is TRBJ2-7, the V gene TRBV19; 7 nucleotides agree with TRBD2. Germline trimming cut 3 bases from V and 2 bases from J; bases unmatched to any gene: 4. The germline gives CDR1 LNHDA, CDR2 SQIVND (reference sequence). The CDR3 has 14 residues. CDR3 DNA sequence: TGTGCCAGTAGTATTCGGGGGGTAACCTACGAGCAGTACTTC. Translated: CASSIRGVTYEQYF.

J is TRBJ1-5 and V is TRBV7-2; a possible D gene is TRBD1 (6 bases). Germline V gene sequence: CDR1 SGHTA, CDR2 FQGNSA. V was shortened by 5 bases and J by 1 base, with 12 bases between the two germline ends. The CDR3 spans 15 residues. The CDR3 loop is CASSRQGPSNQPQHF. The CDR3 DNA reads TGTGCCAGCAGCCGGCAGGGGCCCAGCAATCAGCCCCAGCATTTT.

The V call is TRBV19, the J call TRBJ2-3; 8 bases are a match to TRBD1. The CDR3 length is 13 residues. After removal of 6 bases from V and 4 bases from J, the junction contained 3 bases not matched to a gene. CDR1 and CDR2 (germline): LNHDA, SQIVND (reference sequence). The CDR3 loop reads CASSQGASDTQYF. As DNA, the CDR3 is TGTGCCAGTAGCCAGGGGGCTTCAGATACGCAGTATTTT.